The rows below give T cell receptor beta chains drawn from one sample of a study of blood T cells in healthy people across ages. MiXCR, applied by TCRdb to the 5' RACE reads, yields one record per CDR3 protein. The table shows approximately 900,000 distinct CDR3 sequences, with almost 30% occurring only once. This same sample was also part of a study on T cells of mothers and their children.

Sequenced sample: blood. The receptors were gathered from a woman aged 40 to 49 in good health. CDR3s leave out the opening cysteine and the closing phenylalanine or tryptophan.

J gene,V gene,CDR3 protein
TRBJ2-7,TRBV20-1,SVDSRSYEQY
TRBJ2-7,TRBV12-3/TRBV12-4,ASSDPGQAYEQY
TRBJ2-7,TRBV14,ASSHRGGQLTSEQY
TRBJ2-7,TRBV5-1,ASRSPGTGGPEQY
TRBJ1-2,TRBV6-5,ASSYSDALDRDGYT
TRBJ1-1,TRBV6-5,ASRAGGKNTEAF
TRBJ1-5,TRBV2,ASSRSNSNRPQH
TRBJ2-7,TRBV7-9,ASSLEGGYTFGSGTKY
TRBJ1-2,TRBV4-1,ASSPGRGQGKWDYGYT
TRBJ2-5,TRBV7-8,ASSPNRGVETQY
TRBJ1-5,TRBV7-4,ASSLNQGWENNQPQH
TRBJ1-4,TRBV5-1,AGHPGALNEKLF
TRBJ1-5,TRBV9,ASSVGRQNNQPQH
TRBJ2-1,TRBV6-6,ASSPRDRGSNEQF
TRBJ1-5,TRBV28,ATTPGQSNQPQH
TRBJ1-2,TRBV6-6,ASSYRPGDYGYT
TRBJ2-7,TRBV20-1,SARDRLKGQGVSDEQY
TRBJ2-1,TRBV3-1,ASSQERLRGNEQF
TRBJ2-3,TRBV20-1,SAKTPGRTTDTQY
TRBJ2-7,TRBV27,ASSFVRGREQY
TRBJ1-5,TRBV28,ASNEGPEEPQH
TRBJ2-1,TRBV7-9,ASSRDRGLTYNEQF
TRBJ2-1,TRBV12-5,ASGIGLVNEQF
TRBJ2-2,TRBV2,ASCRGLLIMNTGELF
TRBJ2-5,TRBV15,ATSRVSSEAQY
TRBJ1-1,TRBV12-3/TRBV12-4,ASSPDRGNTEAF
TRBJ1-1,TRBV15,ATSRTKGSTEAF
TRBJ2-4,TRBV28,ASSSTGTENIQY
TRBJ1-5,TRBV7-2,ASSRELGRTGVSNQPQH
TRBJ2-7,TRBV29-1,SVEGTGKIYEQY
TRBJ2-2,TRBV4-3,ASRKSFSNTGELF
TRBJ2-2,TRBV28,ASSPGTGLAGELF
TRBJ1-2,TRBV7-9,ASSLSRRVWDGYT
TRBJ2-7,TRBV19,ASSIGETYEQY
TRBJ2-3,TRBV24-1,ATSDFVAGESDTQY
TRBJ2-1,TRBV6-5,ASSYGTGRGYNEQF
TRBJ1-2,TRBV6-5,AAREGLNYGYT
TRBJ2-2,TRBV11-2,ASSTSGGGTGELF
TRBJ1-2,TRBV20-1,SAPGTVTLGYT
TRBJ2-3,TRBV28,ASSLSGTVKDTQY
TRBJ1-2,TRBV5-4,ASSLTWGNYGYT
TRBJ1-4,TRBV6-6,ASSDQGAYKLF
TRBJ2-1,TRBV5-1,ASSFRTVSSSYNEQF
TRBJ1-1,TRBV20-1,SASQSRLGTEAF
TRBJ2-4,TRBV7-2,ASSLALIAKNIQY
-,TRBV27,ASTPFPGGDSYNEQY
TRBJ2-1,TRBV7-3,ASSTTSGGTLTSEQF
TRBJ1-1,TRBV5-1,ASSLALAGGTEAF
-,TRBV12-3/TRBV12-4,ASSRHQGGEQY
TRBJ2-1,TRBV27,ASRDRGFYNEQF
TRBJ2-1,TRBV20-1,SARPRELAGAYNEQF
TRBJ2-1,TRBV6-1,ASRQPGQIYNEQF
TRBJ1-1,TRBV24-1,ATSARPGTGNTEAF
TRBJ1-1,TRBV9,ASSVRGGRGTEAF
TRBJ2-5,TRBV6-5,ASSPIQQGPQETQY
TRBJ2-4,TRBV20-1,SARPSQGVNDIQY
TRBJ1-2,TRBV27,ASSLGGQTYGYT
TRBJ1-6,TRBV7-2,ASSLVTQGSYAPLH
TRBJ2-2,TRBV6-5,ASSSLLRDRESGGELF